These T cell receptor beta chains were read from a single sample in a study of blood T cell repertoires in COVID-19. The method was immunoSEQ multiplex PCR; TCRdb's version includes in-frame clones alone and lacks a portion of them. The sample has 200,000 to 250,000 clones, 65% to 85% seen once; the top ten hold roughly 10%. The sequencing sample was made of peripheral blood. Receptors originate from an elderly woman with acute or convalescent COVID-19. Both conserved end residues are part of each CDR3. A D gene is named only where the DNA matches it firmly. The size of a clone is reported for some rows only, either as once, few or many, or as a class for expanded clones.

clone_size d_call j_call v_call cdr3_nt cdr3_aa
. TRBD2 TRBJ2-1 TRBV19 TGTGCCAGTAGTATCATTGGGCTAGCGGTATACAATGAGCAGTTCTTC CASSIIGLAVYNEQFF
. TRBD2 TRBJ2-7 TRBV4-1 TGCGCCAGCAGCCAGTATAGGACTAGCGGGAGTTACGAGCAGTACTTC CASSQYRTSGSYEQYF
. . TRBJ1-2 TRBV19 TGTGCCAGTAGTATGGTGGCAGGGGTCGGGGGCTACACCTTC CASSMVAGVGGYTF
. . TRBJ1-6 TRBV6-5 TGTGCCAGCAGTTACTCTCTGTACCCGGGAGGATCTCCCCTCCACTTT CASSYSLYPGGSPLHF
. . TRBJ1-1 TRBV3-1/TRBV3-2 TGTGCCAGCAGCCAGGGCAGGGGAGTGTCGAACACTGAAGCTTTCTTT CASSQGRGVSNTEAFF
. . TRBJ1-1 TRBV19 TGTGCCAGTAGTTCCGAAACAGGGTACAGCACTGAAGCTTTCTTT CASSSETGYSTEAFF
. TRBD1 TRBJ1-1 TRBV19 TGTGCCACCGGACGCGGACAGGGGGACACTGAAGCTTTCTTT CATGRGQGDTEAFF
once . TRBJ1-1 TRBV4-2 TGTGCCAGCAGCCAAGCCGACATTAGTTTGAACACTGAAGCTTTCTTT CASSQADISLNTEAFF
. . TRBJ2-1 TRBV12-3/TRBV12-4 TGTGCCAGCACCGGACTCTACAATGAGCAGTTCTTC CASTGLYNEQFF
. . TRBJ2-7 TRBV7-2 TGTGCCAGCAGCCAGGACTTTTACGAGCAGTACTTC CASSQDFYEQYF
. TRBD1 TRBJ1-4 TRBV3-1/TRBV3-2 TGTGCCACCGGACAGGGGATCGGAAAACTGTTTTTT CATGQGIGKLFF
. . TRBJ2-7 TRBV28 TGTGCCAGCAGTGACGGCGGATTTCGGGAGCAGTACTTC CASSDGGFREQYF
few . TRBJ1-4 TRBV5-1 TGCGCCAGCAGCTTGGGAACGGTTCCTAATGAAAAACTGTTTTTT CASSLGTVPNEKLFF
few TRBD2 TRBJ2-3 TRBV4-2 TGTGCCAGCAGCCCCTCGGTCGGGCCGGGACTAGCGGGTCGCACAGATACGCAGTATTTT CASSPSVGPGLAGRTDTQYF
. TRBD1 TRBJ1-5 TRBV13 TGTGCCAGCAGCTTAGGGACAGGGAGCAATCAGCCCCAGCATTTT CASSLGTGSNQPQHF
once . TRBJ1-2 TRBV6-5 TGTGCCAGCAGGAGCCAGGGCGGGGGCTATGGCTACACCTTC CASRSQGGGYGYTF
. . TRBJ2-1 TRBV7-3 TGTGCCAGCAGCGCGTCCGGGACACTACGCTACAATGAGCAGTTCTTC CASSASGTLRYNEQFF
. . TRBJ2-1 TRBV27 TGTGCCAGCAGTGACCTAGATGCTACTGTTAACAATGAGCAGTTCTTC CASSDLDATVNNEQFF
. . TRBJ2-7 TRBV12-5 TGTGCTAGTGGTTTGGTATCCTTTACTCTGACTCGCCGAGCTACTTACGAGCAGTACTTC CASGLVSFTLTRRATYEQYF
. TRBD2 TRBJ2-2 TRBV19 TGTGCCAGTAGTGCTCGAAGCGGGACTAGCGGGAGGGGGAGCACCGGGGAGCTGTTTTTT CASSARSGTSGRGSTGELFF
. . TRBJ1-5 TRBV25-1 TGTGCCAGCAGTGCTGGAACAGGTAACCAGCCCCAGCATTTT CASSAGTGNQPQHF
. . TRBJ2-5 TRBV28 TGTGCCAGCAGACAGGTGCCACCCCAAGAGACCCAGTACTTC CASRQVPPQETQYF
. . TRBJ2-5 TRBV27 TGTGCCAGCAGCCCCGGGGGGACAGGCCAAGAGACCCAGTACTTC CASSPGGTGQETQYF
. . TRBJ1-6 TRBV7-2 TGTGCCAGCAGCTCCGGGACACCCTATAATTCACCCCTCCACTTT CASSSGTPYNSPLHF
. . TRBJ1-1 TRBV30 TGTGCCTGGAGTGTCATCGGGGGGAACGCTTTCTTT CAWSVIGGNAFF
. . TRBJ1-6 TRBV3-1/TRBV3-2 TGTGCCAGCAGCCAAGGCTGGACGGGGGATAATTCACCCCTCCACTTT CASSQGWTGDNSPLHF
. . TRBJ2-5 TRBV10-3 TGTGCCATCAGCGGAGCCCCAGGGTTGGGGCAAGAGACCCAGTACTTC CAISGAPGLGQETQYF